The table lists the clone carrying this TCR beta chain with a few counts. Its antigen is as yet unknown. These data originate in a study of regulatory T cells in long-lasting Graves disease. Findings and limits, study-wide: The sample size was small, and this may have reduced accuracy. TRBV28, TRBJ1-2 and TRBJ2-5 emerged as the favored segments in persistent disease. The number of shared public clonotypes was higher in persistent patients (fewer than 3,000) than new patients (around 890).

iRepertoire HTBI primers and Arm-PCR of CDR3 regions built TCR beta libraries. In the original analysis: The samples yielded approximately 62 TRBV and 14 to 15 TRBJ segments. TCRdb used MiXCR to reprocess the multiplex PCR reads, holding one entry per CDR3 protein. The V and J calls come from TCRdb's annotation, not from the publication. The sample comprises roughly 450,000 distinct CDR3 sequences, about a fifth of which are singletons, and roughly 8% rests with the top ten. This CDR3 is built from 14 residues. The germline V and J ends were trimmed by 3 bases and 5 bases, with 13 bases remaining between them. The time point denotes: persistent/refractory GD, antithyroid drugs over 5 years with positive TRAb. Scientists built the TCR library using RNA that was extracted from PBMCs.

The source was peripheral blood mononuclear cells (PBMCs), collected when the disease was refractory, from a patient treated with antithyroid drugs. This rearrangement joins TRBV12-3 or TRBV12-4 to TRBJ2-5, with D hard to call. The clonotype was recovered from a female donor with Graves disease. The CDR3 DNA follows: TGTGCCAGCAGTTTTGGGCTAGGTAGGGAGACCCAGTACTTC. Translating it yields CASSFGLGRETQYF.